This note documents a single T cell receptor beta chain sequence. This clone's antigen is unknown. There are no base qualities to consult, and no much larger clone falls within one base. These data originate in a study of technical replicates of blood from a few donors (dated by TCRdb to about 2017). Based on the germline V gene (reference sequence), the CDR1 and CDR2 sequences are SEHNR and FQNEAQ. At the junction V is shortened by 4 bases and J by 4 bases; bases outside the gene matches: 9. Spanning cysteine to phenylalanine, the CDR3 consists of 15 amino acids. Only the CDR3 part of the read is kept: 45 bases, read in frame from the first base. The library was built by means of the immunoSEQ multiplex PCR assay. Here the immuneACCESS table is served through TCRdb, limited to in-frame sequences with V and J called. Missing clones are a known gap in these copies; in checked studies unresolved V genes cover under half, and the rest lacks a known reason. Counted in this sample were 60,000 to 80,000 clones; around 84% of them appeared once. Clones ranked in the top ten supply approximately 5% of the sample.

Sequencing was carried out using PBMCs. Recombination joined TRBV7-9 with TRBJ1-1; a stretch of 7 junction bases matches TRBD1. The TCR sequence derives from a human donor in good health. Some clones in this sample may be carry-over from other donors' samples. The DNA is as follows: TGTGCCAGCAGCTCCTGGGGCAGGGGGTTCACTGAAGCTTTCTTT. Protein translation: CASSSWGRGFTEAFF.